The T cell receptor beta chain under discussion was sequenced for a study of cytomegalovirus exposure and HLA in healthy donors. Study findings and constraints: In a later analysis, an Asian-associated ancestry cluster reportedly showed fewer N-insertions than the approximately 620-donor mean.

PCR was performed using 60 Vbeta and 13 Jbeta primers. Some clones are missing from TCRdb's copy, which holds only in-frame ones; the method was immunoSEQ multiplex PCR. The data contain some 150,000 clones, more than 75% of them seen just once; the ten biggest clones take up approximately 8.1%. Comment on this clone: As yet, its antigen is unknown.

The germline V gene encodes CDR1 LGHNA and CDR2 YSLEER. Deletions cut 0 bases from V and 14 bases from J, with 19 bases between. The CDR3 sequence is 15 residues long. Sequencing was carried out using PBMCs. This chain connects TRBV4-3 to TRBJ1-4, with a tentative D call TRBD1 (5 bases). The source is a woman between 50 and 59 years old in good health and CMV-seropositive. The CDR3 sequence is CASSQDINRPDRLFF. The CDR3 DNA reads TGCGCCAGCAGCCAAGATATAAACAGGCCGGATAGGCTGTTTTTT.